The clone carrying this TCR beta chain was counted between two and nine times. This entry is derived from a study of patients and donors after allogeneic stem cell transplantation. MiXCR, run by TCRdb on the RT-PCR reads, gives a single entry per CDR3 protein. This table holds over 65,000 distinct CDR3 sequences, 26% found once. The length of the CDR3 is 15 residues. CDR1 is ENHRY and CDR2 is SYGVKD in the germline V gene. Trimming removed 0 bases from V and 6 bases from J; junction bases left unmatched: 4. The rearrangement links TRBV10-3 to TRBJ1-1; the match to TRBD1 covers 10 bases. This receptor was obtained from a human donor who was either an allogeneic HSCT recipient or a stem cell or donor lymphocyte infusion donor (not recorded which). It is not recorded whose cells these are; they may come from a transplant donor. Sequencing was done on a sample of blood, either unsorted or a sorted T cell fraction (not recorded which). The CDR3 spells CAISESDRGPAEAFF. The CDR3 DNA reads TGTGCCATCAGTGAGTCCGACAGGGGGCCTGCTGAAGCTTTCTTT.